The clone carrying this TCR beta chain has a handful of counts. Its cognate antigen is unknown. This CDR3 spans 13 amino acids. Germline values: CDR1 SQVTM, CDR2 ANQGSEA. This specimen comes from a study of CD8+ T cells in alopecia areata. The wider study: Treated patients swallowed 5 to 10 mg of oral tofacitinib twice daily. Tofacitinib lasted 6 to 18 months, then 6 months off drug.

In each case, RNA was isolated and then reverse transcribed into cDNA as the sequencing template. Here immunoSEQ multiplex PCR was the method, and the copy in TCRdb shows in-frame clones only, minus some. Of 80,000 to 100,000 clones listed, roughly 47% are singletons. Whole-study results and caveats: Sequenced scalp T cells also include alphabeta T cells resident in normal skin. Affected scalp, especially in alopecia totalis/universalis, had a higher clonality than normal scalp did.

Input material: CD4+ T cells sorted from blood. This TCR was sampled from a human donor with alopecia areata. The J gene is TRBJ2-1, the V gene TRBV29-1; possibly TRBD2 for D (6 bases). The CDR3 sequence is CSAEGYSYNEQFF. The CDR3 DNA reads TGCAGTGCGGAGGGATACTCCTACAATGAGCAGTTCTTC.